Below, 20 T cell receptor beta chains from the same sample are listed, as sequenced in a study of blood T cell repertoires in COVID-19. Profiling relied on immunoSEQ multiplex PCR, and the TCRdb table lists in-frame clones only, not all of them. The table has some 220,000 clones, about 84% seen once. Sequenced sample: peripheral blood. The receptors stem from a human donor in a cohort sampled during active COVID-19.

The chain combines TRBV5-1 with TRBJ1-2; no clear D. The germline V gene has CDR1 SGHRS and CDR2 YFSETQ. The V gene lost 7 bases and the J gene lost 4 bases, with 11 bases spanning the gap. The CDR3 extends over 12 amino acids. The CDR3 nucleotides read TGCGCCAGCTCCAACTCATTCTATGGCTACACCTTC. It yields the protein CASSNSFYGYTF.

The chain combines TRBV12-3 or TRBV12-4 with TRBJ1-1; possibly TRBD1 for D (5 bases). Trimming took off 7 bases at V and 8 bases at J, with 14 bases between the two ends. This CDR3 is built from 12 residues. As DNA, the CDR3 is TGTGCCAGCAAAAAGGGGTTTAGAGAAGCTTTCTTT. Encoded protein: CASKKGFREAFF.

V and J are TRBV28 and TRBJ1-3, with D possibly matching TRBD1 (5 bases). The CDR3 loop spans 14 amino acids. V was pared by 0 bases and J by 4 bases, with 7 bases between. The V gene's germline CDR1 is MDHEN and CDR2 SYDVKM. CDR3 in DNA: TGTGCCAGCAGTTTATGGCAGGGAGGAAACACCATATATTTT. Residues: CASSLWQGGNTIYF.

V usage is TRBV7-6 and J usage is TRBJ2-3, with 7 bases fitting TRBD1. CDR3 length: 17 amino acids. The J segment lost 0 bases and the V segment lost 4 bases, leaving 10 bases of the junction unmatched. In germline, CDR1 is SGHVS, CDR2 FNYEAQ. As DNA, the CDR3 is TGTGCCAGCAGCTCGCGGACAGGACCCTCTAGCACAGATACGCAGTATTTT. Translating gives CASSSRTGPSSTDTQYF.

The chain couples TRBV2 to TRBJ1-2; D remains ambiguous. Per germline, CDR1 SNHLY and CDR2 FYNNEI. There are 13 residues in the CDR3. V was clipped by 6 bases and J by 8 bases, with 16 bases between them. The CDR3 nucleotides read TGTGCCAGCAGAGTCGGGGTCCCCAACGGCTACACCTTC. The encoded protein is CASRVGVPNGYTF.

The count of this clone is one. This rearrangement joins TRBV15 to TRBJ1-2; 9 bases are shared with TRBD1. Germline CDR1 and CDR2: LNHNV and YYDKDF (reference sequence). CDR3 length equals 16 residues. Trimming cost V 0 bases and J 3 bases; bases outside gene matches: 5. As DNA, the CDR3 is TGTGCCACCAGCAGAGATTTGGGGACAGGGCACTATGGCTACACCTTC. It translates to CATSRDLGTGHYGYTF. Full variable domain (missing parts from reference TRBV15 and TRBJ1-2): DAMVIQNPRYQVTQFGKPVTLSCSQTLNHNVMYWYQQKSSQAPKLLFHYYDKDFNNEADTPDNFQSRRPNTSFCFLDIRSPGLGDTAMYLCATSRDLGTGHYGYTFGSGTRLTVV.

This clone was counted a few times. CDR3 sequence (DNA): TGTGCCAGCAGCAAAAGCGGTGGTCAGCCCCAGCATTTT. Translated, it gives CASSKSGGQPQHF. The gene calls are TRBV21-1 and TRBJ1-5. TRBV21-1 is a listed pseudogene. The CDR3 length is 13 residues.

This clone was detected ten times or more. The CDR3 loop is CSASGGTSGGRPPETQYF. In nucleotides, the CDR3 is TGCAGTGCTAGTGGGGGTACTAGCGGGGGACGTCCGCCAGAGACCCAGTACTTC. V gene TRBV20-1 combines with J gene TRBJ2-5; 11 nucleotides align to TRBD2. The J segment lost 4 bases and the V segment lost 3 bases, leaving 16 bases of the junction unmatched. Germline-derived CDR1 and CDR2 are DFQATT and SNEGSKA (reference sequence). The CDR3 spans 18 residues.

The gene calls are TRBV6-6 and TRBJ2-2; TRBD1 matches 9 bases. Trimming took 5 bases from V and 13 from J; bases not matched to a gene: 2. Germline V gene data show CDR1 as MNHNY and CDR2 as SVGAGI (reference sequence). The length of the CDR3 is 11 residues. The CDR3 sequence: CASSPDRGLFF. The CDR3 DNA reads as TGTGCCAGCAGTCCGGACAGGGGGCTGTTTTTT.

The CDR3 sequence: CASSSGKAGGPTVGETQYF. Here the CDR3 DNA reads TGTGCCAGCAGTTCCGGTAAAGCGGGAGGCCCTACCGTGGGGGAGACCCAGTACTTC. The V call is TRBV5-4, the J call TRBJ2-5; 9 nucleotides match TRBD2. CDR3 length equals 19 residues. CDR1 SGHNT and CDR2 YYREEE come from the germline V gene (reference sequence). Trimming removed 5 bases from V and 5 bases from J; junction bases left unmatched: 22.

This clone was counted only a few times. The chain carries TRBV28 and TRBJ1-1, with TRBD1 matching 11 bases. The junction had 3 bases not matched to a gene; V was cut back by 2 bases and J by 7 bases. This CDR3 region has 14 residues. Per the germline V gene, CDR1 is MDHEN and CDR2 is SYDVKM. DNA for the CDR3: TGTGCCAGCAGTTTACCGGGACAGGGGGTTGAAGCTTTCTTT. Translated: CASSLPGQGVEAFF.

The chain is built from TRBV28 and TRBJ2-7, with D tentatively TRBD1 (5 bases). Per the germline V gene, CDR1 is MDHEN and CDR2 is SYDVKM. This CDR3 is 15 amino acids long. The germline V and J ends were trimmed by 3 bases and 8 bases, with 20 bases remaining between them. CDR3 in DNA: TGTGCCAGCAGTTTGATTCCGGAATTCTGGGGCCAGCAGTACTTC. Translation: CASSLIPEFWGQQYF.

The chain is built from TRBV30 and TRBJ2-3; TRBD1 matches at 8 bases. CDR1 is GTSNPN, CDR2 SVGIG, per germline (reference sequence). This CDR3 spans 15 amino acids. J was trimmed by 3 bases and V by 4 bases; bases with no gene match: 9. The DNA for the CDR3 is TGTGCCTGGACCAGACAGGGGTTCGGAACAGATACGCAGTATTTT. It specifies CAWTRQGFGTDTQYF.

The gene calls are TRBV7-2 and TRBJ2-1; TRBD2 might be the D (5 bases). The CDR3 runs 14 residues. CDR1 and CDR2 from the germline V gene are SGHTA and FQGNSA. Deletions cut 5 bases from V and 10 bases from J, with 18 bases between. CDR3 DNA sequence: TGTGCCAGCAGCCCTCTTTGGGGAGTGACCGAGCAGTTCTTC. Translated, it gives CASSPLWGVTEQFF.

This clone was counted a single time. The CDR3 loop is CASSLDRVVAGELFF. Here the CDR3 DNA reads TGCGCCAGCAGCTTGGACAGGGTAGTCGCCGGGGAGCTGTTTTTT. The chain has TRBV5-1 and TRBJ2-2; D possibly corresponds to TRBD1 (6 bases). The ends were cut back, 0 bases at V and 6 bases at J, with 12 bases in the middle. There are 15 residues in the CDR3. Germline assignment: CDR1 SGHRS and CDR2 YFSETQ. Looking up the rest from reference TRBV5-1 and TRBJ2-2 gives the full variable domain: KAGVTQTPRYLIKTRGQQVTLSCSPISGHRSVSWYQQTPGQGLQFLFEYFSETQRNKGNFPGRFSGRQFSNSRSEMNVSTLELGDSALYLCASSLDRVVAGELFFGEGSRLTVL.

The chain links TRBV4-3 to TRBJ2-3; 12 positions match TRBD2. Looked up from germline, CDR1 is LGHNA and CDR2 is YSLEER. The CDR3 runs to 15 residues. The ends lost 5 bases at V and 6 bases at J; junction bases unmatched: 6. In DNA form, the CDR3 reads TGCGCCAGCAGCACGCTAGCGGGGGGGACGGATACGCAGTATTTT. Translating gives CASSTLAGGTDTQYF.

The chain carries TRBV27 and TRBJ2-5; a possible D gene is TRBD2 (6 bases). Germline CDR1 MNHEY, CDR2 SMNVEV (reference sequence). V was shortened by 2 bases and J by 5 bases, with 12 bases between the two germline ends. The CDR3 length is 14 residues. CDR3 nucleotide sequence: TGTGCCAGCAGTTTAGGCGGGGCGGGGGAGACCCAGTACTTC. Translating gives CASSLGGAGETQYF.

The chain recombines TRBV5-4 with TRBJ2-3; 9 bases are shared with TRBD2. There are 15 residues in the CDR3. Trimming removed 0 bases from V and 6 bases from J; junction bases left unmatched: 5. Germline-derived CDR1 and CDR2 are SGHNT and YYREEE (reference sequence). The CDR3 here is CASSLEVAGADTQYF. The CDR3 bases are TGTGCCAGCAGCTTGGAGGTAGCGGGAGCGGATACGCAGTATTTT.

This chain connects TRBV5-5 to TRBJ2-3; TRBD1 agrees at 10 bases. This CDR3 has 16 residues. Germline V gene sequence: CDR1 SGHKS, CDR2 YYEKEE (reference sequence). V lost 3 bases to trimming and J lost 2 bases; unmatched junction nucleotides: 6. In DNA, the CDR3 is TGTGCCAGCAGCTGGGGGGACAGGGGATACACAGATACGCAGTATTTT. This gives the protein CASSWGDRGYTDTQYF.

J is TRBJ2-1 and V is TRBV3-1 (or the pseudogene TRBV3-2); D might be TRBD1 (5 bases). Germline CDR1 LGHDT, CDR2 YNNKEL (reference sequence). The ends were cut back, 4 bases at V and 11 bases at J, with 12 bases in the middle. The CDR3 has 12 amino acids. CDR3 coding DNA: TGTGCCAGCAGCCCGTCGTTGGGGCAGCAGTTCTTC. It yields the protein CASSPSLGQQFF.